This is a list of T cell receptor beta chains from one sample in a study of OX40 agonist ivuxolimab in advanced cancers. Sequencing used immunoSEQ multiplex PCR; TCRdb keeps in-frame clones, though not all of them. This table has over 45,000 clones, 84% appearing once. Sample: CD4+ or CD8+ T cells sorted from blood, taken in a trial of the OX40 agonist ivuxolimab. The receptors stem from an adult with an advanced solid tumor such as melanoma, head and neck, liver or kidney cancer. CDR3s include the opening cysteine and the closing phenylalanine or tryptophan. The D gene is left open where the match is weak. A row's size may be missing; if present it is once, few, many or a size class.

J	V	size	D	CDR3	DNA
TRBJ1-1	TRBV6-6	NA	NA	CASSGGRLVEAFF	TGTGCCAGCAGTGGGGGGCGACTCGTTGAAGCTTTCTTT
TRBJ2-3	TRBV10-3	NA	NA	CAISPGRSTDTQYF	TGTGCCATCAGCCCGGGACGGAGCACAGATACGCAGTATTTT
TRBJ1-2	TRBV27	NA	NA	CASSPREDGAYGYTF	TGTGCCAGCAGTCCTCGGGAGGACGGAGCCTATGGCTACACCTTC
TRBJ1-6	TRBV28	NA	NA	CASSLGGYNSPLHF	TGTGCCAGCAGTTTAGGGGGCTATAATTCACCCCTCCACTTT
TRBJ2-7	TRBV7-9	few	NA	CASIPFGRSYEQYF	TGTGCCAGCATCCCCTTTGGACGCTCCTACGAGCAGTACTTC
TRBJ1-4	TRBV7-2	NA	TRBD1	CASSSEGAGTNEKLFF	TGTGCCAGCAGCTCCGAGGGGGCAGGGACTAATGAAAAACTGTTTTTT
TRBJ2-1	TRBV7-2	once	TRBD1	CASSLRDRANEQFF	TGTGCCAGCAGCTTAAGGGACAGGGCCAATGAGCAGTTCTTC
TRBJ1-4	TRBV14	NA	NA	CASSDPYGSEKLFF	TGTGCCAGCAGCGACCCATATGGGTCTGAAAAACTGTTTTTT
TRBJ2-2	TRBV2	NA	NA	CASSEWRGATGELFF	TGTGCCAGCAGTGAATGGCGGGGAGCCACCGGGGAGCTGTTTTTT
TRBJ2-1	TRBV29-1	NA	NA	CSVEVGSSYNEQFF	TGCAGCGTTGAAGTCGGGAGCTCCTACAATGAGCAGTTCTTC
TRBJ2-7	TRBV19	NA	NA	CASSIEDVTYEQYF	TGTGCCAGTAGTATCGAGGACGTAACCTACGAGCAGTACTTC
TRBJ2-7	TRBV5-4	NA	TRBD2	CASSSGLAGGIEQYF	TGTGCCAGCAGCTCGGGACTAGCGGGAGGAATCGAGCAGTACTTC
TRBJ2-5	TRBV28	once	NA	CASSSTGSVTQYF	TGTGCCAGCAGTTCGACAGGTTCGGTGACCCAGTACTTC
TRBJ2-7	TRBV7-9	NA	TRBD2	CASSSGGRVSYEQYF	TGTGCCAGCAGCTCAGGAGGGAGGGTCTCCTACGAGCAGTACTTC
TRBJ2-5	TRBV27	NA	NA	CASSSRGWEETQYF	TGTGCCAGCAGTTCCCGGGGTTGGGAAGAGACCCAGTACTTC
TRBJ2-1	TRBV6-5	NA	TRBD2	CASSGLAGTNEQFF	TGTGCCAGCAGTGGACTAGCGGGCACTAATGAGCAGTTCTTC
TRBJ2-2	TRBV6-5	NA	NA	CASSYTRTGELFF	TGTGCCAGCAGTTACACAAGAACCGGGGAGCTGTTTTTT
TRBJ2-1	TRBV14	NA	NA	CASSLPTRNEQFF	TGTGCCAGCAGCCTTCCTACTCGGAATGAGCAGTTCTTC
TRBJ2-3	TRBV5-1	once	NA	CASSLGGYAADTQYF	TGCGCCAGCAGCTTGGGAGGGTACGCAGCAGATACGCAGTATTTT
TRBJ2-7	TRBV10-1	NA	NA	CASSESVRGSYEQYF	TGCGCCAGCAGTGAGTCGGTCCGGGGATCCTACGAGCAGTACTTC
TRBJ2-3	TRBV6-1	once	TRBD2	CAGRSGGGTDTQYF	TGTGCCGGACGATCCGGGGGGGGCACAGATACGCAGTATTTT
TRBJ1-2	TRBV19	NA	TRBD1	CASSRTGNYGYTF	TGTGCCAGTAGCCGGACAGGAAACTATGGCTACACCTTC
TRBJ2-3	TRBV19	NA	TRBD1	CASSTGDETDTQYF	TGTGCCAGTAGCACAGGGGATGAGACAGATACGCAGTATTTT
TRBJ1-1	TRBV7-2	few	NA	CASSLLGASTEAFF	TGTGCCAGCAGCTTGTTAGGGGCCAGCACTGAAGCTTTCTTT
TRBJ2-3	TRBV7-8	NA	NA	CASSLLGSLMITDTQYF	TGTGCCAGCAGCTTATTGGGCAGCTTAATGATCACAGATACGCAGTATTTT
TRBJ2-7	TRBV14	NA	TRBD1	CASSQARSRGQIF	TGTGCCAGCAGCCAAGCCCGTAGTAGGGGGCAAATCTTC
TRBJ2-3	TRBV6-6	NA	NA	CASTGQSTDTQYF	TGTGCCAGCACTGGACAGAGCACAGATACGCAGTATTTT
TRBJ2-2	TRBV5-6	NA	TRBD1	CASSPGQATGELFF	TGTGCCAGCAGCCCCGGACAGGCCACCGGGGAGCTGTTTTTT
TRBJ2-2	TRBV7-2	NA	NA	CASSLVAGNTGELFF	TGTGCCAGCAGCTTAGTAGCAGGAAACACCGGGGAGCTGTTTTTT
TRBJ2-1	TRBV6-1	NA	NA	CASSAILDSPAYNEQFF	TGTGCCAGCAGTGCGATCTTGGATTCGCCAGCCTACAATGAGCAGTTCTTC
TRBJ2-2	TRBV19	NA	NA	CASRTTGLSVTGELFF	TGTGCCAGTAGAACAACAGGGTTGTCGGTCACCGGGGAGCTGTTTTTT
TRBJ2-3	TRBV19	NA	TRBD2	CASSIDRLAGGSATDTQYF	TGTGCCAGTAGTATAGACCGACTAGCGGGAGGGAGTGCGACAGATACGCAGTATTTT
TRBJ2-5	TRBV25-1	NA	TRBD1	CASSDHRGQETQYF	TGTGCCAGCAGTGACCACAGGGGCCAAGAGACCCAGTACTTC
TRBJ1-3	TRBV7-2	NA	TRBD1	CASSPRQGGNTIYF	TGTGCCAGCAGCCCTAGACAGGGAGGAAACACCATATATTTT
TRBJ1-5	TRBV5-6	NA	NA	CASSALSQGGNQPQHF	TGTGCCAGCAGCGCGCTTTCACAGGGTGGCAATCAGCCCCAGCATTTT
TRBJ2-7	TRBV7-2	NA	NA	CASSRRIDEQYF	TGTGCCAGTAGTCGCAGGATCGACGAGCAGTACTTC
TRBJ2-7	TRBV5-5	few	NA	CASSPGPSGRQYF	TGTGCCAGCAGCCCCGGGCCTTCGGGTAGGCAGTACTTC
TRBJ2-1	TRBV27	NA	TRBD1	CASMIGQAYNEQFF	TGTGCCAGCATGATCGGACAGGCTTACAATGAGCAGTTCTTC
TRBJ2-5	TRBV19	few	TRBD1	CASSIAPPIWGQGPKETQYF	TGTGCCAGTAGTATAGCCCCCCCTATTTGGGGACAGGGACCTAAAGAGACCCAGTACTTC
TRBJ2-1	TRBV7-8	NA	TRBD2	CASSAGLAESNEQFF	TGTGCCAGCAGCGCCGGACTAGCGGAGTCCAATGAGCAGTTCTTC
TRBJ1-6	TRBV2	NA	TRBD1	CASRGDSSYNSPLHF	TGTGCCAGCAGGGGGGACAGCTCCTATAATTCACCCCTCCACTTT
TRBJ2-1	TRBV19	few	TRBD1	CASKGGDRAYNEQFF	TGTGCCAGTAAGGGGGGGGACAGGGCCTACAATGAGCAGTTCTTC
TRBJ2-5	TRBV29-1	NA	TRBD2	CSIRTSGGSQETQYF	TGCAGCATAAGGACTAGCGGGGGGTCCCAAGAGACCCAGTACTTC
TRBJ2-7	TRBV5-1	NA	NA	CASSGTGTQLSEQYF	TGCGCCAGCAGCGGGACCGGGACCCAATTGTCCGAGCAGTACTTC
TRBJ2-2	TRBV13	NA	TRBD2	CASSSLGAGVITGELFF	TGTGCCAGCAGCTCCCTAGGAGCGGGAGTAATAACCGGGGAGCTGTTTTTT
TRBJ2-7	TRBV2	NA	TRBD2	CASGGVSYEQYF	TGTGCCAGCGGGGGGGTCTCCTACGAGCAGTACTTC
TRBJ1-1	TRBV5-5	NA	NA	CASSLLTVFRGVMNTEAFF	TGTGCCAGCAGCTTGCTGACCGTCTTCCGGGGGGTGATGAACACTGAAGCTTTCTTT
TRBJ2-7	TRBV7-2	NA	NA	CASSLAVPLEQYF	TGTGCCAGCAGCTTAGCGGTACCACTCGAGCAGTACTTC
TRBJ2-5	TRBV5-1	once	NA	CASSRVGLGVVGETQYF	TGCGCCAGCAGCAGGGTCGGCTTGGGGGTCGTCGGGGAGACCCAGTACTTC
TRBJ1-3	TRBV7-2	few	NA	CASSLGLVSSGNTIYF	TGTGCCAGCAGCTTAGGTTTAGTGAGCTCTGGAAACACCATATATTTT
TRBJ2-7	TRBV7-2	few	NA	CASTERRGPYEQYF	TGTGCCAGCACCGAGCGAAGGGGTCCCTACGAGCAGTACTTC
TRBJ1-5	TRBV30	NA	NA	CAWSEGGRNQPQHF	TGTGCCTGGAGCGAGGGGGGGCGCAATCAGCCCCAGCATTTT
TRBJ2-7	TRBV19	NA	NA	CASSIGGSSYEQYF	TGTGCCAGTAGTATAGGTGGCAGCTCCTACGAGCAGTACTTC
TRBJ2-2	TRBV7-9	NA	NA	CASSLGQGETGGELFF	TGTGCCAGCAGCTTAGGGCAAGGGGAGACTGGAGGGGAGCTGTTTTTT
TRBJ1-3	TRBV14	NA	TRBD1	CASSQDGGYRGLGNTIYF	TGTGCCAGCAGCCAAGATGGAGGTTACAGGGGCCTAGGAAACACCATATATTTT
TRBJ2-1	TRBV4-1	NA	NA	CASSQVGGPSYNEQFF	TGCGCCAGCAGCCAAGTGGGGGGGCCTTCTTACAATGAGCAGTTCTTC
TRBJ1-3	TRBV27	NA	TRBD1	CASRPGGAGGNTIYF	TGTGCCAGCAGACCAGGGGGAGCCGGTGGAAACACCATATATTTT